These 19 T cell receptor beta chains were all obtained from the same sample, sequenced in a study of OX40 agonist ivuxolimab in advanced cancers. The repertoire was sequenced with immunoSEQ multiplex PCR; TCRdb's copy has only in-frame clones and lacks some. The sample consists of about 76,000 clones, under 90% of them appearing once. The sample was CD4+ or CD8+ T cells sorted from blood, taken in a trial of the OX40 agonist ivuxolimab. These receptors all come from an adult with an advanced solid tumor such as melanoma, head and neck, liver or kidney cancer.

Notes on this clone: This sample also contains other DNA sequences that code for the same CDR3. J is TRBJ1-5 and V is TRBV5-1; 8 bases match TRBD1. The CDR3 totals 14 residues. The germline gives CDR1 SGHRS, CDR2 YFSETQ. After removal of 1 base from V and 4 bases from J, the junction contained 1 base not matched to a gene. The CDR3 loop reads CASSLTGGNQPQHF. In nucleotides, the CDR3 is TGCGCCAGCAGCTTGACAGGGGGGAATCAGCCCCAGCATTTT. Full variable domain (missing parts from reference TRBV5-1 and TRBJ1-5): KAGVTQTPRYLIKTRGQQVTLSCSPISGHRSVSWYQQTPGQGLQFLFEYFSETQRNKGNFPGRFSGRQFSNSRSEMNVSTLELGDSALYLCASSLTGGNQPQHFGDGTRLSIL.

The count of this clone is one. J is TRBJ2-5 and V is TRBV5-1; tentatively, D is TRBD1 or TRBD2 (5 bases each). V dropped 2 bases and J dropped 3 bases, with 14 bases sitting between them. Germline lookup yields CDR1 SGHRS and CDR2 YFSETQ. The CDR3 covers 15 residues. The CDR3 loop reads CASSFQGRGEETQYF. The CDR3 DNA reads TGCGCCAGCAGCTTTCAAGGCCGAGGGGAAGAGACCCAGTACTTC.

V and J are TRBV30 and TRBJ1-6; D may be TRBD1 (5 bases). V shed 0 bases and J shed 7 bases, with 13 bases lying between them. The germline V gene encodes CDR1 GTSNPN and CDR2 SVGIG (reference sequence). This CDR3 has 15 amino acids. The CDR3, as DNA: TGTGCCTGGAGTGTACCCGGGGGGGGGAATTCACCCCTCCACTTT. Protein product: CAWSVPGGGNSPLHF.

The V gene is TRBV11-2, the J gene TRBJ2-3, with D possibly TRBD2 on 5 matching bases. The CDR3 runs 16 residues. Germline CDR1 is SGHAT and CDR2 is FQNNGV. Between the trimmed V and J ends, which lost 5 bases and 2 bases, there was a span of 17 bases. The CDR3 loop is CASSPYLNLATDTQYF. In DNA, the CDR3 is TGTGCCAGCAGCCCATACCTTAACCTAGCCACAGATACGCAGTATTTT.

The chain combines TRBV5-1 with TRBJ2-7, with D perhaps matching TRBD2 (6 bases). The CDR3 is 15 amino acids. V was shortened by 4 bases and J by 3 bases, with 17 bases between the two germline ends. The germline V gene encodes CDR1 SGHRS and CDR2 YFSETQ. Written as DNA, the CDR3 is TGCGCCAGCAGCGATTTATCCGGGACTGTCTACGAGCAGTACTTC. It codes for CASSDLSGTVYEQYF.

The CDR3 region has the DNA TGCGCCAGCAGGGTGGACATTTACAATGAGCAGTTCTTC. It codes for CASRVDIYNEQFF. The rearrangement links TRBV5-1 to TRBJ2-1; maybe TRBD1 (5 bases). The CDR3 runs to 13 residues. V was shortened by 5 bases and J by 4 bases, with 10 bases between the two germline ends. Germline V lookup: CDR1 SGHRS, CDR2 YFSETQ. The whole variable domain, remainder taken from reference TRBV5-1 and TRBJ2-1, is KAGVTQTPRYLIKTRGQQVTLSCSPISGHRSVSWYQQTPGQGLQFLFEYFSETQRNKGNFPGRFSGRQFSNSRSEMNVSTLELGDSALYLCASRVDIYNEQFFGPGTRLTVL.

This clone was recorded a few times. This sequence joins TRBV5-4 and TRBJ2-1; no clear D. Trimming removed 2 bases from V and 2 bases from J, with 8 bases in between. CDR1 is SGHNT and CDR2 is YYREEE in the germline V gene (reference sequence). This CDR3 region has 14 residues. The CDR3 bases are TGTGCCAGCAGCTTAGAACTCACCTACAATGAGCAGTTCTTC. Amino acids: CASSLELTYNEQFF.

The CDR3 bases are TGTGCCAGCAGCTTATATTTACTCTCTGGAAACACCATATATTTT. Protein sequence: CASSLYLLSGNTIYF. The chain uses TRBV7-9 and TRBJ1-3; D not certain. Trimming removed 2 bases at V and 0 bases at J, with 8 bases between. The CDR3 runs 15 residues. In germline, CDR1 is SEHNR, CDR2 FQNEAQ (reference sequence).

This clone was observed a handful of times. The chain has TRBV7-2 and TRBJ2-7; 8 bases align to TRBD1. Germline assignment: CDR1 SGHTA and CDR2 FQGNSA. The CDR3 covers 14 residues. The ends lost 4 bases at V and 2 bases at J; junction bases unmatched: 4. CDR3 protein: CASSWGQATYEQYF. In DNA, the CDR3 is TGTGCCAGCAGCTGGGGACAGGCCACCTACGAGCAGTACTTC.

The V and J genes are TRBV5-4 and TRBJ1-5, with 9 bases aligning to TRBD1. CDR3 length: 17 residues. Germline trimming cut 3 bases from V and 2 bases from J; bases unmatched to any gene: 9. Germline loops: CDR1 SGHNT, CDR2 YYREEE (reference sequence). Written as DNA, the CDR3 is TGTGCCAGCAGCTCCTATACAGGGGGCGACGGCAATCAGCCCCAGCATTTT. Translated: CASSSYTGGDGNQPQHF.

CDR3 in DNA: TGTGCCAGCAGCTTTCTCGGACTAGCGGGGGCCACCAACTCCTACGAGCAGTACTTC. Translating it yields CASSFLGLAGATNSYEQYF. The rearrangement uses TRBV13 and TRBJ2-7, with 13 bases that match TRBD2. V shed 3 bases, J shed 0 bases, and the junction held 11 bases outside the gene matches. The CDR3 consists of 19 residues. Germline CDR1 reads PRHDT; CDR2 reads FYEKMQ (reference sequence).

The chain has TRBV13 and TRBJ1-1, with 7 positions matching TRBD1. This CDR3 is built from 14 residues. Germline assignment: CDR1 PRHDT and CDR2 FYEKMQ (reference sequence). V dropped 5 bases and J dropped 10; count of bases not matched to a gene: 13. The CDR3 loop reads CASSLEGAVSAAFF. In DNA, the CDR3 is TGTGCCAGCAGCCTGGAGGGGGCGGTCTCTGCAGCTTTCTTT.

The chain recombines TRBV11-3 with TRBJ2-7; possibly TRBD1 or TRBD2 for D (5 bases each). In germline, CDR1 is SGHNT, CDR2 YENEEA. V was clipped by 6 bases and J by 5 bases, with 20 bases between them. This CDR3 has 15 residues. The CDR3 nucleotides are TGTGCCAGCAGTCCCGGATGGGACCTCGGGAACGAGCAGTACTTC. Translation gives CASSPGWDLGNEQYF.

As regards this clone: At one end, the junction sequence differs from germline, possibly due to a read error. The chain joins TRBV2 to TRBJ2-5; 7 nucleotides agree with TRBD2. This CDR3 is built from 14 residues. Germline V gene data show CDR1 as SNHLY and CDR2 as FYNNEI. The CDR3 reads CASSNRLAGETRYF. DNA of the CDR3: TGTGCCAGCAGCAATCGACTAGCAGGAGAGACCCGGTACTTC.

V usage is TRBV18 and J usage is TRBJ2-3; D call uncertain. Germline assignment: CDR1 KGHSH and CDR2 LQKENI. This CDR3 has 14 amino acids. Trimming took off 3 bases at V and 2 bases at J, with 9 bases between the two ends. The DNA of the CDR3 is TGTGCCAGCTCACCGACGGAAAACACAGATACGCAGTATTTT. This translates into CASSPTENTDTQYF.

The CDR3 loop is CASSEVGTEGYGYTF. CDR3 bases: TGTGCCAGCAGTGAAGTAGGCACCGAAGGCTATGGCTACACCTTC. The chain couples TRBV6-1 to TRBJ1-2; D is ambiguous. Trimming took 1 base from V and 4 from J, leaving 13 bases between them. The CDR3 runs 15 residues. Germline V CDR1 and CDR2: MNHNS, SASEGT.

The rearrangement uses TRBV4-1 and TRBJ2-6; 9 nucleotides match TRBD1. Germline values: CDR1 MGHRA, CDR2 YSYEKL. The CDR3 is 17 amino acids. The ends lost 8 bases at V and 2 bases at J; junction bases unmatched: 10. Here the CDR3 DNA reads TGCGCCAGCGGCTGGACAGGGGAGATAGCTGGGGCCAACGTCCTGACTTTC. Its translation: CASGWTGEIAGANVLTF.

This clone was seen only a few times. The V and J genes are TRBV2 and TRBJ2-7; the D call may be TRBD1 or TRBD2 (6 bases each). The CDR3 totals 13 residues. Between the trimmed V and J ends, which lost 5 bases and 5 bases, there was a span of 13 bases. CDR1 SNHLY and CDR2 FYNNEI come from the germline V gene. The CDR3 reads CASSPGEVHEQYF. In DNA, the CDR3 is TGTGCCAGCAGTCCAGGGGAGGTCCACGAGCAGTACTTC.

This chain joins TRBV29-1 and TRBJ1-1, with 9 bases that match TRBD1. J gave up 1 base and V 1 base, and 4 bases lay outside the gene matches. The germline V gene encodes CDR1 SQVTM and CDR2 ANQGSEA. The CDR3 sequence is 15 residues long. CDR3 region: CSVEGGTGWNTEAFF. The CDR3 DNA is TGCAGCGTTGAAGGGGGGACAGGGTGGAACACTGAAGCTTTCTTT. Full variable domain (outside the CDR3, taken from reference TRBV29-1 and TRBJ1-1): SAVISQKPSRDICQRGTSLTIQCQVDSQVTMMFWYRQQPGQSLTLIATANQGSEATYESGFVIDKFPISRPNLTFSTLTVSNMSPEDSSIYLCSVEGGTGWNTEAFFGQGTRLTVV.